This section outlines one T cell receptor (beta chain) sequence together with its context. This CDR3 has 11 residues. Per germline, CDR1 DFQATT and CDR2 SNEGSKA (reference sequence). The germline V and J ends were trimmed by 3 bases and 6 bases, with 6 bases remaining between them. This entry belongs to a study of regulatory T cells in long-lasting Graves disease. Construction of the TCR library relied on RNA isolated from PBMCs. With EDTA tubes as the receptacles, about 9.2 milliliters of peripheral blood were drawn. A single record per CDR3 protein comes from TCRdb applying MiXCR to the reads. The sample shows about 660 distinct CDR3 sequences, 87% of them seen only once.

The sample here was peripheral blood mononuclear cells (PBMCs), taken with antithyroid drug treatment, in newly diagnosed or persistent Graves disease (not recorded which). The clonotype was recovered from a woman under 40 with Graves disease. The chain is built from TRBV20-1 and TRBJ2-1; D is unresolved. DNA for the CDR3: TGCAGTGCTAGGAAGGGCAATGAGCAGTTCTTC. Its protein is CSARKGNEQFF.